This T cell receptor (beta chain) was observed in a study of T-cell memory formation after mild COVID-19. In TCRdb, the 5' RACE reads were re-called with MiXCR into one record per CDR3 protein. Counted here are about 560,000 distinct CDR3 sequences, 17% occurring once; the ten biggest clones make up approximately 8.1%. In its sample, this clonotype was seen a few times. V shed 0 bases and J shed 0 bases, with 8 bases lying between them. This CDR3 is 15 amino acids long. Germline lookup yields CDR1 SGHRS and CDR2 YFSETQ. The receptor was derived from an adult woman who had mild COVID-19 (a few samples of this study predate the infection). Cell type and time point are not known. Sequencing used PBMCs or a T cell subset sorted from them (not recorded which). This chain joins TRBV5-1 and TRBJ2-3, with D hard to call. CDR3 protein: CASSLGPVSTDTQYF. Here the CDR3 DNA reads TGCGCCAGCAGCTTGGGGCCAGTTAGCACAGATACGCAGTATTTT.